The clone carrying this T cell receptor (beta chain) occurred once. Antigen specificity is unknown. The run of the v3.0 immunoSEQ assay was at survey level. Researchers set sequencing to target roughly 40,000-55,000 T-cell genomes per sample. Sequenced by immunoSEQ multiplex PCR; TCRdb stores in-frame clones only, minus some. The sample consists of more than 20,000 clones, roughly 86% of them appearing once. These data are taken from a study of long-term antiretroviral therapy in people with HIV. Notes on the study in general: Controls had broader CDR3 length ranges than HIV repertoires did. Patients on ART gained diversity, which nonetheless stayed below transplant donor controls.

Every single participant having HIV got treatment inside the United States. CDR1 is SGHTA and CDR2 is FQGNSA in the germline V gene. The CDR3 has 14 amino acids. V was pared by 2 bases and J by 2 bases, with 9 bases between. The sequence came from a man aged 55 to 69 with HIV. The chain has TRBV7-2 and TRBJ1-1; unclear D gene. Source: unsorted PBMCs, taken 1.3 years after starting antiretroviral therapy. The CDR3 region has the DNA TGTGCCAGCAGCTTAATCGAAGACAACACTGAAGCTTTCTTT. It translates to CASSLIEDNTEAFF. Using reference TRBV7-2 and TRBJ1-1 for the parts outside the CDR3, the full variable domain is GAGVSQSPSNKVTEKGKDVELRCDPISGHTALYWYRQSLGQGLEFLIYFQGNSAPDKSGLPSDRFSAERTGGSVSTLTIQRTQQEDSAVYLCASSLIEDNTEAFFGQGTRLTVV.